The 26 T cell receptor beta chains below all came from one sample that was sequenced in a study of blood T cells in healthy people across ages (dated by TCRdb to about 2015). Libraries were prepared through 5' RACE. Instrument used: Illumina HiSeq 2500. A second PCR of roughly 7 to 11 cycles was performed with a sample-barcoded 5' primer and a J-beta primer mix. TCRdb ran its own pipeline on the public reads, namely fastp trimming at Q25 and MiXCR clone calling, and kept in-frame beta chains. Entries are consolidated by CDR3 protein sequence, retaining the most common genes and DNA. The sample table holds about 690,000 distinct CDR3 sequences, of which roughly two fifths were seen once. Around 32% of the sample goes to the ten largest clones. Material: blood. The receptors originated from an elderly man in good health.

This chain uses TRBV3-1 with TRBJ1-6; no reliable D call. The CDR3 has 15 residues. Germline V lookup: CDR1 LGHDT, CDR2 YNNKEL (reference sequence). The V end lost 0 bases, the J end lost 7 bases, and 10 bases lay between the germline ends. The CDR3 DNA reads as TGTGCCAGCAGCCAAGAAGGGCCGGGCAATTCACCCCTCCACTTT. Amino acid sequence: CASSQEGPGNSPLHF.

For this clonotype: Sequence at one end of the junction differs from germline and may be a read error. The V and J genes are TRBV10-2 and TRBJ2-3; no firm D call. CDR1 WSHSY and CDR2 SAAADI come from the germline V gene. The CDR3 spans 14 residues. The chain's CDR3 is CACRTNRDTDTQYF. The CDR3 DNA reads as TGCGCCTGCAGAACAAATAGGGACACAGATACGCAGTATTTT.

The rearrangement uses TRBV4-3 and TRBJ2-2, with TRBD2 as a possible D gene (6 bases). This CDR3 is 18 amino acids long. Germline V lookup: CDR1 LGHNA, CDR2 YSLEER. Deletions cut 4 bases from V and 9 bases from J, with 27 bases between. The CDR3 DNA sequence: TGCGCCAGCAGCCCAGGTCTGGGGACTCCTACCGGGAGCCGGGAGCTGTTTTTT. Translated, it gives CASSPGLGTPTGSRELFF.

The chain links TRBV20-1 to TRBJ2-7, with 11 bases aligning to TRBD2. Germline-derived CDR1 and CDR2 are DFQATT and SNEGSKA (reference sequence). This CDR3 has 14 residues. The V and J ends lost 7 bases and 6 bases, in that order; junction bases with no gene match: 11. The CDR3 here is CSDIAGGPSPEQYF. The CDR3 DNA reads TGCAGTGATATAGCGGGAGGGCCCTCTCCCGAGCAGTACTTC.

V and J are TRBV5-1 and TRBJ2-5, with 10 bases that match TRBD2. The ends lost 5 bases at V and 11 bases at J; junction bases unmatched: 27. The germline gives CDR1 SGHRS, CDR2 YFSETQ. The CDR3 has 19 residues. The CDR3 reads CASSFESGRVRAHYNEQYF. The CDR3 DNA reads TGCGCCAGCAGTTTCGAGAGCGGGAGGGTGCGGGCCCACTACAATGAGCAGTACTTC.

This clonotype is a singleton in its sample. J is TRBJ2-7 and V is TRBV28, with a weak D call TRBD2 (5 bases). Germline CDR1 MDHEN, CDR2 SYDVKM. The CDR3 sequence is 15 residues long. V was clipped by 2 bases and J by 3 bases, with 14 bases between them. Written as DNA, the CDR3 is TGTGCCAGCAGTTTAAGAGGCGTAGCGTACTACGAGCAGTACTTC. Translation gives CASSLRGVAYYEQYF.

The chain carries TRBV20-1 and TRBJ2-5, with D possibly being TRBD2 (6 bases). V was pared by 0 bases and J by 5 bases, with 19 bases between. Germline CDR1 and CDR2: DFQATT and SNEGSKA (reference sequence). The length of the CDR3 is 16 residues. DNA for the CDR3: TGCAGTGCTAGAGATGGGACCGGGGGATTAGCGGAGACCCAGTACTTC. This sequence encodes CSARDGTGGLAETQYF.

J is TRBJ1-1 and V is TRBV13, with D possibly being TRBD1 (6 bases). In germline, CDR1 is PRHDT, CDR2 FYEKMQ (reference sequence). Trimming left V 5 bases short and J 5 bases short, with 15 bases between. The CDR3 extends over 14 amino acids. CDR3 sequence: CASSAGGQRTEAFF. In nucleotides, the CDR3 is TGTGCCAGCAGCGCGGGGGGGCAGAGGACTGAAGCTTTCTTT.

The rearrangement uses TRBV11-2 and TRBJ1-3; D is ambiguous. Germline CDR1 and CDR2: SGHAT and FQNNGV. This CDR3 contains 14 residues. Deletions cut 0 bases from V and 3 bases from J, with 6 bases between. In DNA form, the CDR3 reads TGTGCCAGCAGCTTAGAAAGGGTTGGAAACACCATATATTTT. Encoded protein: CASSLERVGNTIYF.

The rearrangement joins TRBV5-1 to TRBJ2-6; 7 nucleotides align to TRBD2. CDR3 length: 16 amino acids. Per germline, CDR1 SGHRS and CDR2 YFSETQ. V lost 4 bases to trimming and J lost 0 bases; unmatched junction nucleotides: 4. The CDR3 nucleotides are TGCGCCAGCAGCATAGCGGGTCTCTCTGGGGCCAACGTCCTGACTTTC. Protein: CASSIAGLSGANVLTF.

This clonotype was seen a few times. The chain uses TRBV7-9 and TRBJ2-7, with 9 nucleotides matching TRBD2. V shed 1 base and J 5 bases; nucleotides not matched to a gene: 3. Germline values: CDR1 SEHNR, CDR2 FQNEAQ (reference sequence). The CDR3 covers 14 residues. CDR3: CASSLGAGGDEQYF. Written as DNA, the CDR3 is TGTGCCAGCAGCTTAGGAGCGGGAGGCGACGAGCAGTACTTC.

This chain uses TRBV6-2 or TRBV6-3 with TRBJ2-1; 7 nucleotides align to TRBD1. The CDR3 extends over 16 amino acids. CDR1 is MNHEY, CDR2 SVGEGT, per germline. The V gene end was trimmed by 8 bases and the J gene end by 7 bases; junction bases not matched to a gene: 17. For the CDR3, the DNA is TGTGCCAGCCGCATTCCTACCGGGACAGCCAAAAATGAGCAGTTCTTC. It codes for CASRIPTGTAKNEQFF.

The rearrangement joins TRBV28 to TRBJ2-2, with 8 bases identical to TRBD1. After removal of 6 bases from V and 0 bases from J, the junction contained 6 bases not matched to a gene. Germline V lookup: CDR1 MDHEN, CDR2 SYDVKM. CDR3 length equals 16 residues. CDR3: CASSRTGRANTGELFF. For the CDR3, the DNA is TGTGCCAGCAGCCGGACAGGGAGAGCGAACACCGGGGAGCTGTTTTTT.

The V gene is TRBV28, the J gene TRBJ2-7; D may correspond to TRBD1 or TRBD2 (6 bases each). The V gene lost 4 bases and the J gene lost 1 base, with 17 bases spanning the gap. The CDR3 contains 16 residues. The germline V gene has CDR1 MDHEN and CDR2 SYDVKM. The DNA of the CDR3 is TGTGCCAGCAGTTCCCCCGAGGGGGGCAAGTCCTACGAGCAGTACTTC. Translation gives CASSSPEGGKSYEQYF.

The count of this clonotype is one. A single base separates this from a much larger clone, so it may be a read error. The gene calls are TRBV3-1 and TRBJ1-5; D is perhaps TRBD1 (5 bases). This CDR3 has 14 amino acids. Germline CDR1 LGHDT, CDR2 YNNKEL (reference sequence). The CDR3 loop is CASSPTVGNQPRHF. The CDR3 region has the DNA TGTGCCAGCAGCCCGACAGTAGGCAATCAGCCCCGGCATTTT.

The chain combines TRBV6-6 with TRBJ2-7; D is uncertain. The CDR3 totals 16 residues. Germline V gene data show CDR1 as MNHNY and CDR2 as SVGAGI (reference sequence). Deletions cut 3 bases from V and 0 bases from J, with 15 bases between. CDR3 DNA sequence: TGTGCCAGCAGTTATGGAAGCGCCGGTTCCTCCTACGAGCAGTACTTC. It is translated as CASSYGSAGSSYEQYF.

V is TRBV6-2 or TRBV6-3 and J is TRBJ2-1; 11 nucleotides agree with TRBD2. Trimming cost V 5 bases and J 5 bases; bases outside gene matches: 14. CDR1 is MNHEY and CDR2 is SVGEGT in the germline V gene. The CDR3 totals 18 residues. Here the CDR3 DNA reads TGTGCCAGCAGTCATAGGACCGCTAGCGGGAGGAAACACAATGAGCAGTTCTTC. Protein product: CASSHRTASGRKHNEQFF.

The genes are TRBV7-9 and TRBJ2-1; D unclear. V was cut by 2 bases and J by 1 base, with 9 bases left in between. The germline CDR1 and CDR2 sequences are SEHNR and FQNEAQ (reference sequence). CDR3 length: 15 residues. The CDR3 nucleotides are TGTGCCAGCAGCTTACTAGACAATTCCTACAATGAGCAGTTCTTC. Its translation is CASSLLDNSYNEQFF.

At least ten counts were recorded for this clonotype. The V gene is TRBV7-6, the J gene TRBJ1-5; TRBD1 agrees at 8 bases. V was clipped by 0 bases and J by 6 bases; unmatched bases: 10. Germline V lookup: CDR1 SGHVS, CDR2 FNYEAQ. This CDR3 is built from 17 residues. The CDR3 DNA reads as TGTGCCAGCAGCTTAGCGACGGGGACAGGAGGTAGTCAGCCCCAGCATTTT. It encodes CASSLATGTGGSQPQHF.

J is TRBJ2-5 and V is TRBV20-1; D unresolved. CDR1 is DFQATT, CDR2 SNEGSKA, per germline (reference sequence). V was cut by 5 bases and J by 6 bases, with 16 bases left in between. The CDR3 has 13 amino acids. The CDR3 spells CSAVDLLEKTQYF. CDR3 nucleotides: TGCAGTGCTGTGGACCTACTCGAGAAGACCCAGTACTTC.

This rearrangement joins TRBV6-2 or TRBV6-3 to TRBJ1-6, with TRBD1 matching over 7 bases. V was clipped by 6 bases and J by 14 bases; unmatched bases: 7. The CDR3 sequence is 12 residues long. Germline CDR1 and CDR2: MNHEY and SVGEGT. This chain's CDR3 is CASRDGTASLHF. Written as DNA, the CDR3 is TGTGCCAGCAGGGACGGGACAGCCTCCCTCCACTTT.

V is TRBV19 and J is TRBJ2-1; D is perhaps TRBD1 (7 bases). Germline-derived CDR1 and CDR2 are LNHDA and SQIVND (reference sequence). This CDR3 contains 20 residues. Between the trimmed V and J ends, which lost 2 bases and 0 bases, there was a span of 23 bases. CDR3 sequence (DNA): TGTGCCAGTAGTATAATTGGTGTCTCGGCGGGACAGAGCTCCTACAATGAGCAGTTCTTC. This sequence encodes CASSIIGVSAGQSSYNEQFF.

This clonotype was seen a few times. The gene calls are TRBV5-1 and TRBJ2-3, with 7 nucleotides matching TRBD1. Trimming at V came to 4 bases and at J to 1 base, leaving 9 bases not matched to a gene. The CDR3 sequence is 16 residues long. Germline V lookup: CDR1 SGHRS, CDR2 YFSETQ. The CDR3 nucleotides are TGCGCCAGCAGCCGCCGACAGGGTATTGGCACAGATACGCAGTATTTT. Protein: CASSRRQGIGTDTQYF.

This chain connects TRBV7-8 to TRBJ1-2; 10 bases are shared with TRBD1. V was pared by 5 bases and J by 6 bases, with 12 bases of the junction left unmatched. Germline V lookup: CDR1 SGHVS, CDR2 FQNEAQ. The CDR3 is made up of 16 amino acids. CDR3 nucleotides: TGTGCCAGCAGCCGAGGCCCGGGACAGGGGACGGATGGCTACACCTTC. The encoded protein is CASSRGPGQGTDGYTF.

The CDR3 loop is CASSPTSSGSITDTQYF. DNA of the CDR3: TGTGCCAGCAGCCCCACGAGTAGCGGGAGTATCACAGATACGCAGTATTTT. The chain employs TRBV7-2 and TRBJ2-3, with 9 bases fitting TRBD2. CDR1 is SGHTA and CDR2 is FQGNSA in the germline V gene. There are 17 residues in the CDR3. With V trimmed by 5 bases and J by 2 bases, 11 bases remained unmatched.

V gene TRBV5-1 combines with J gene TRBJ2-3; 9 bases agree with TRBD1. Germline V lookup: CDR1 SGHRS, CDR2 YFSETQ. The CDR3 runs to 17 residues. V shed 0 bases, J shed 4 bases, and the junction held 9 bases outside the gene matches. The CDR3 DNA follows: TGCGCCAGCAGCTTGGCCGGGACAGGGAGCGGCCCAGATACGCAGTATTTT. It yields the protein CASSLAGTGSGPDTQYF.